A selection of T cell receptor beta chains follows, all from one sample in a study of cytomegalovirus exposure and HLA in healthy donors. Generated by immunoSEQ multiplex PCR, the TCRdb table keeps only in-frame clones and is missing some. The profile shows approximately 140,000 clones, under 75% of them singletons. Sequenced: PBMCs. The receptor set was obtained from a woman aged 55-70 years in good health and CMV-seropositive. Both conserved end residues are part of each CDR3. D genes are given only for firm matches. A clone size is listed for some rows: how often the clone was seen (once, few, many), or a class if it is expanded.

clone_size	d_call	j_call	v_call	cdr3_nt	cdr3_aa
once	NA	TRBJ2-1	TRBV25-1	TGTGCCAGCAGGAAGGAGGGGGCGCGAGAGCAGTTCTTC	CASRKEGAREQFF
NA	NA	TRBJ1-4	TRBV19	TGTGCCAGTAGCAACCTACATGAAAAACTGTTTTTT	CASSNLHEKLFF
NA	TRBD2	TRBJ2-1	TRBV6-5	TGTGCCAGCAGTCAAACTAGCGGGAGTTTCGTTGAGCAGTTCTTC	CASSQTSGSFVEQFF
NA	TRBD1	TRBJ1-1	TRBV6-1	TGTGCCAGCAGTGAAGTATGGACAGGGGGAACTGAAGCTTTCTTT	CASSEVWTGGTEAFF
NA	NA	TRBJ2-5	TRBV19	TGTGCCAGTAGTATGAGGGGGGAGACCCAGTACTTC	CASSMRGETQYF
NA	NA	TRBJ1-1	TRBV4-3	TGCGCCTCCCCCACGGTGAACACTGAAGCTTTCTTT	CASPTVNTEAFF
NA	NA	TRBJ1-1	TRBV7-6	TGTGCCAGCAGCCGGGGTGTGAACACTGAAGCTTTCTTT	CASSRGVNTEAFF
few	NA	TRBJ2-2	TRBV30	TGTGCCCGTCAGCGGAACATGAACACCGGGGAGCTGTTTTTT	CARQRNMNTGELFF
NA	NA	TRBJ2-7	TRBV6-1	TGTGCCAGCAGTGAAACAGGGCCCTCCTACGAGCAGTACTTC	CASSETGPSYEQYF
few	TRBD2	TRBJ2-2	TRBV11-3	TGTGCCAGCAGCTTAGTCGGGGGGAGCAACACCGGGGAGCTGTTTTTT	CASSLVGGSNTGELFF
few	NA	TRBJ1-5	TRBV4-3	TGCGCCAGCAGCCAAGGCAGGGAGGGGGATCAGCCCCAGCATTTT	CASSQGREGDQPQHF
NA	NA	TRBJ2-7	TRBV6-6	TGTGCCAGCAGTCGTGACAGGCTTAGCTCCTACGAGCAGTACTTC	CASSRDRLSSYEQYF
NA	TRBD1	TRBJ2-1	TRBV5-1	TGCGCCAGCAGCTCGACAGGGGAGTCCTACAATGAGCAGTTCTTC	CASSSTGESYNEQFF
once	NA	TRBJ1-3	TRBV13	TGTGCCAGCAGCGGACAGAGCTCTGGAAGCACCATATATTTT	CASSGQSSGSTIYF
NA	TRBD2	TRBJ2-3	TRBV7-3	TGTGCCAGCAGCCTCGGGACTAGCGGAGATACGCAGTATTTT	CASSLGTSGDTQYF
NA	TRBD1	TRBJ2-1	TRBV4-2	TGTGCCAGCAGCCTAGGAGGTGGGACAGGATACAATGAGCAGTTCTTC	CASSLGGGTGYNEQFF
few	TRBD1	TRBJ1-5	TRBV5-1	TGCGCCAGCAGCTTGGGGACAGGGTATCAGCCCCAGCATTTT	CASSLGTGYQPQHF
NA	TRBD2	TRBJ2-5	TRBV28	TGTGCCAGCAGTTTAACACCGGGACTAGCGGGAGGGCCACAGGAGACCCAGTACTTC	CASSLTPGLAGGPQETQYF
NA	TRBD1	TRBJ2-1	TRBV9	TGTGCCAGCAGCGTAGAAGGACAGGGGGGGAATGAGCAGTTCTTC	CASSVEGQGGNEQFF
NA	NA	TRBJ2-7	TRBV10-1	TGCGCCAGCAGTGGGCGGCGGACGGGAACCTACGAGCAGTACTTC	CASSGRRTGTYEQYF
few	NA	TRBJ1-1	TRBV21-1	TGTGCCAGCACCTCTCGCCACACAGGGGGCTATAGGAACACTGAAGCTTTCTTT	CASTSRHTGGYRNTEAFF
few	NA	TRBJ2-1	TRBV7-6	TGTGCCAGCTTAGAAGACAATGAGCAGTTCTTC	CASLEDNEQFF
few	NA	TRBJ2-1	TRBV7-9	TGTGCCAGCAGCTTGGGGGGGCGAAATGAGCAGTTCTTC	CASSLGGRNEQFF
NA	NA	TRBJ1-2	TRBV2	TGTGCCAGCACCCAAGTTAGCTATGGCTACACCTTC	CASTQVSYGYTF
NA	TRBD1	TRBJ1-2	TRBV5-4	TGTGCCAGCAGCTTGAGGACAGGGGGATTTGGCTACACCTTC	CASSLRTGGFGYTF
NA	NA	TRBJ1-5	TRBV11-2	TGTGCCAGCAGCTTAGCGGGGGATCAGCCCCAGCATTTT	CASSLAGDQPQHF
NA	TRBD2	TRBJ2-7	TRBV27	TGTGCCAGCAGTTACGGGACTAGGTTCAGCGAGCAGTACTTC	CASSYGTRFSEQYF
few	TRBD2	TRBJ2-7	TRBV5-6	TGTGCCAGCAGCCCCGGGACTAACGCCTACGAGCAGTACTTC	CASSPGTNAYEQYF
NA	TRBD1	TRBJ2-3	TRBV19	TGTGCCAGTAGTACCTGGGACAGCCTCACAGATACGCAGTATTTT	CASSTWDSLTDTQYF
NA	NA	TRBJ2-3	TRBV27	TGTGCCAGCAGTTTATCGACAGCCACAGATACGCAGTATTTT	CASSLSTATDTQYF
NA	TRBD1	TRBJ1-5	TRBV7-6	TGTGCCAGCAGGGCCCCCCGATTCGGGACAGGGTCGTATAGCAATCAGCCCCAGCATTTT	CASRAPRFGTGSYSNQPQHF
NA	TRBD2	TRBJ2-2	TRBV7-2	TGTGCCAGCAGCCGCGCTAGCGGGCGAGTCGGCGGGGAGCTGTTTTTT	CASSRASGRVGGELFF
NA	TRBD1	TRBJ2-7	TRBV18	TGTGCCAGCTCACCGACAGGGGGCGAATCCTACGAGCAGTACTTC	CASSPTGGESYEQYF
few	NA	TRBJ2-3	TRBV30	TGTGCCTGGAGTGTAGGCGGCTTCACAGATACGCAGTATTTT	CAWSVGGFTDTQYF
NA	TRBD2	TRBJ2-1	TRBV4-1	TGCGCCAGCAGCCAAGACCAACAGCCGGGACTAGCGTACAATGAGCAGTTCTTC	CASSQDQQPGLAYNEQFF